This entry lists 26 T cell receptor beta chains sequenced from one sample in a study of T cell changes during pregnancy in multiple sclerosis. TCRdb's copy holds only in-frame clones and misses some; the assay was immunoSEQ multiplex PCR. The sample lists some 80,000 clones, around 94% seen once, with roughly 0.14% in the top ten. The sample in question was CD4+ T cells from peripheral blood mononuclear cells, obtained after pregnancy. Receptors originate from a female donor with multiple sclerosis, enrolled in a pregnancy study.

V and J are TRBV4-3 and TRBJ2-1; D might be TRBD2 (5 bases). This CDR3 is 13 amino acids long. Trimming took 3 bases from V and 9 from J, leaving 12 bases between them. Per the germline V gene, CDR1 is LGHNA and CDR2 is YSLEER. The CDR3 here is CASSHAGDSEQFF. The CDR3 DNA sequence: TGCGCCAGCAGCCATGCCGGGGATAGTGAGCAGTTCTTC.

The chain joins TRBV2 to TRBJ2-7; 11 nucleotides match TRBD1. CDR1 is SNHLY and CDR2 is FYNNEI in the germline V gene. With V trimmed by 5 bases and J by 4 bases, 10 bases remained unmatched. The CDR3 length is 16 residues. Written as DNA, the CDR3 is TGTGCCAGCAGTCCTTCGGGACAGGGGGATTTGTACGAGCAGTACTTC. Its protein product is CASSPSGQGDLYEQYF.

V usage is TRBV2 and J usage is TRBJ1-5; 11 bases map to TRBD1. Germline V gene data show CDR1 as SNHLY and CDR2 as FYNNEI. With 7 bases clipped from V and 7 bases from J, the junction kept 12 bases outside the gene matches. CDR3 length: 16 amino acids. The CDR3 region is CASTFQPGQGEQPQHF. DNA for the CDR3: TGTGCCAGCACCTTCCAACCGGGACAGGGGGAGCAGCCCCAGCATTTT.

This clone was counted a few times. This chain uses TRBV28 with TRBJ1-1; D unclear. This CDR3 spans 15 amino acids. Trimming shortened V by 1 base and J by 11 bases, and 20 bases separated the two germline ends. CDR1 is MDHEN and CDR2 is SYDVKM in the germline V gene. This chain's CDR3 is CASSLLTGRTRKAFF. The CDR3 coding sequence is TGTGCCAGCAGTTTATTGACGGGAAGGACCCGGAAGGCTTTCTTT.

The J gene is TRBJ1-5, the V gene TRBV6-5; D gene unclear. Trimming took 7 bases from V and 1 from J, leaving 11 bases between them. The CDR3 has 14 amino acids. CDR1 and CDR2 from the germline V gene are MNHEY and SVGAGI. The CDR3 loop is CASKSGGSNQPQHF. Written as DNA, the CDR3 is TGTGCCAGCAAGTCGGGAGGGAGCAATCAGCCCCAGCATTTT.

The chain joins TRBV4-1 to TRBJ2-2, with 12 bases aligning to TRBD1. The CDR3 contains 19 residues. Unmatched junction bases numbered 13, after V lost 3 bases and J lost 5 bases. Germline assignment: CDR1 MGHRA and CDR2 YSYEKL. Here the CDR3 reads CASSHKRNRDRGPTGELFF. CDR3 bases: TGCGCCAGCAGCCATAAACGGAATAGGGACAGGGGGCCTACCGGGGAGCTGTTTTTT.

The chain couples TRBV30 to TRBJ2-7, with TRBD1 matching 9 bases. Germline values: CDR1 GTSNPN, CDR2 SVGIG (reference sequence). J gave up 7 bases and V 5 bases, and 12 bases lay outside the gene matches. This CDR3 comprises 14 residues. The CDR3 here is CAWEEGQGVREQYF. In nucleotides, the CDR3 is TGTGCCTGGGAGGAGGGACAGGGAGTGAGGGAGCAGTACTTC.

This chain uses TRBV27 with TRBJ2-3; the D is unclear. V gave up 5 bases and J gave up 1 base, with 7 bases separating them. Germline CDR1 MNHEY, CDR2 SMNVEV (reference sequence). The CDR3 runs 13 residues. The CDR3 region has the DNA TGTGCCAGCAGTCCAACGGGCACAGATACGCAGTATTTT. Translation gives CASSPTGTDTQYF.

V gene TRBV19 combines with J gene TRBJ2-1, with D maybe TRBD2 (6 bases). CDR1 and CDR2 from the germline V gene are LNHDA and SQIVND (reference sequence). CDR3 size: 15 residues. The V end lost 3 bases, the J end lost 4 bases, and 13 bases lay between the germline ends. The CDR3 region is CASSIVASAYNEQFF. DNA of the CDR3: TGTGCCAGTAGTATTGTGGCTAGCGCGTACAATGAGCAGTTCTTC. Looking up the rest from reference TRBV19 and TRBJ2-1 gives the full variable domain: DGGITQSPKYLFRKEGQNVTLSCEQNLNHDAMYWYRQDPGQGLRLIYYSQIVNDFQKGDIAEGYSVSREKKESFPLTVTSAQKNPTAFYLCASSIVASAYNEQFFGPGTRLTVL.

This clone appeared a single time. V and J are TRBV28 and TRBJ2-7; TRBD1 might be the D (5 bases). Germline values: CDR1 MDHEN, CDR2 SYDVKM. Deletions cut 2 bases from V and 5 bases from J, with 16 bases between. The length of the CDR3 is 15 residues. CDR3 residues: CASSLPLGPGHEQYF. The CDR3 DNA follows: TGTGCCAGCAGTTTACCCCTGGGGCCGGGCCACGAGCAGTACTTC. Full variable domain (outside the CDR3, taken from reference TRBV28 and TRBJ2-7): DVKVTQSSRYLVKRTGEKVFLECVQDMDHENMFWYRQDPGLGLRLIYFSYDVKMKEKGDIPEGYSVSREKKERFSLILESASTNQTSMYLCASSLPLGPGHEQYFGPGTRLTVT.

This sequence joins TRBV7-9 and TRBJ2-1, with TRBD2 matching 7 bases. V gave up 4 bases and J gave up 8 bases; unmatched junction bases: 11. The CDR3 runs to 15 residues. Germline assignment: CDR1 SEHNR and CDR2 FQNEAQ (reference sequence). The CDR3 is CASSSVGEGRDEQFF. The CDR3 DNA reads TGTGCCAGCAGCTCCGTAGGGGAGGGTCGGGATGAGCAGTTCTTC.

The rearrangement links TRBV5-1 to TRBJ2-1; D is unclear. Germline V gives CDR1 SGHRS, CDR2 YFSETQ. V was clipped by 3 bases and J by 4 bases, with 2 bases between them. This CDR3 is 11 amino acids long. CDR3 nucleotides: TGCGCCAGCAGCTCGTACAATGAGCAGTTCTTC. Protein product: CASSSYNEQFF.

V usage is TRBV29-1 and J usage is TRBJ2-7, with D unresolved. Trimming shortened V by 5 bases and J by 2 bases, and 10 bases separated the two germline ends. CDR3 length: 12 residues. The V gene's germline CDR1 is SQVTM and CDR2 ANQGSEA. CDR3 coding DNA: TGCAGCGTTTCTGATGCTACCTACGAGCAGTACTTC. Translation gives CSVSDATYEQYF.

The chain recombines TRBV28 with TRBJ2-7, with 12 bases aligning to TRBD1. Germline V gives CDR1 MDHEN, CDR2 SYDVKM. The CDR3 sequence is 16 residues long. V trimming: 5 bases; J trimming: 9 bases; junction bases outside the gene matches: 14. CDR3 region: CASSDSSGTGGAGQYF. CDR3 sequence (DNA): TGTGCCAGCAGTGACTCCTCCGGGACAGGGGGCGCGGGGCAGTACTTC.

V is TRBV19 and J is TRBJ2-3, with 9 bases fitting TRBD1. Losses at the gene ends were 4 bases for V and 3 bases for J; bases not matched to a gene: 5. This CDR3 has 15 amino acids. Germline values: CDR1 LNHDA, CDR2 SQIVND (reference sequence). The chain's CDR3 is CASSKAGQGTDTQYF. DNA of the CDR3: TGTGCCAGTAGTAAAGCAGGACAGGGGACAGATACGCAGTATTTT.

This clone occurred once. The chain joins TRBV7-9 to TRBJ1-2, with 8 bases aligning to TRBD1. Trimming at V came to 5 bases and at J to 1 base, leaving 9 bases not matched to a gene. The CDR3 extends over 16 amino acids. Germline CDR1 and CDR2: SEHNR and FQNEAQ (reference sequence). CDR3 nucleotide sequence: TGTGCCAGCAGCCTGCCGACAGGGGTAATTAACTATGGCTACACCTTC. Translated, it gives CASSLPTGVINYGYTF. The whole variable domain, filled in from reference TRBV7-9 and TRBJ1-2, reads DTGVSQNPRHKITKRGQNVTFRCDPISEHNRLYWYRQTLGQGPEFLTYFQNEAQLEKSRLLSDRFSAERPKGSFSTLEIQRTEQGDSAMYLCASSLPTGVINYGYTFGSGTRLTVV.

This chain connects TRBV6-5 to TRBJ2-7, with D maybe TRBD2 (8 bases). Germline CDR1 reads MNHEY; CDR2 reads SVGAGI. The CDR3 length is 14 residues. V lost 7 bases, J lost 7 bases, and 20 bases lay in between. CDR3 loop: CASKKQGPSGEQYF. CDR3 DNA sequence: TGTGCCAGCAAAAAACAGGGGCCTAGCGGGGAGCAGTACTTC.

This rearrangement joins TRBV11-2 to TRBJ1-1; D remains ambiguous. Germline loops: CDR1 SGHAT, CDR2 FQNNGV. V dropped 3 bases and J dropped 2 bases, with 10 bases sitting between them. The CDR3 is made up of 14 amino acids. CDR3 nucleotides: TGTGCCAGCAGCTTCAGTGGGAGAAACACTGAAGCTTTCTTT. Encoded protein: CASSFSGRNTEAFF.

CDR3 DNA: TGTGCCAGTAGTATCGGTAGGCTAGCGGGTTACAATGAGCAGTTCTTC. It codes for CASSIGRLAGYNEQFF. This chain uses TRBV19 with TRBJ2-1; 8 nucleotides line up with TRBD2. Germline assignment: CDR1 LNHDA and CDR2 SQIVND (reference sequence). Trimming at V came to 3 bases and at J to 4 bases, leaving 8 bases not matched to a gene. The CDR3 has 16 amino acids.

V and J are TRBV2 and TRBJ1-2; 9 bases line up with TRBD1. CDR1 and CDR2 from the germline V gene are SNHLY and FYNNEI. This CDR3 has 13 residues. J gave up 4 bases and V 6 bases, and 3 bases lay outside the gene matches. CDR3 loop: CASSEQGAYGYTF. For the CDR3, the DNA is TGTGCCAGCAGCGAACAGGGGGCCTATGGCTACACCTTC.

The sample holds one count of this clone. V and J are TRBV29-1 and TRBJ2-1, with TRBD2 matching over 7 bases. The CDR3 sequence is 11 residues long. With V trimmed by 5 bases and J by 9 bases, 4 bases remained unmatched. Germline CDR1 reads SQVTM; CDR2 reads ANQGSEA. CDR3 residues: CSVWGGSEQFF. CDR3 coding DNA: TGCAGCGTTTGGGGCGGGAGTGAGCAGTTCTTC.

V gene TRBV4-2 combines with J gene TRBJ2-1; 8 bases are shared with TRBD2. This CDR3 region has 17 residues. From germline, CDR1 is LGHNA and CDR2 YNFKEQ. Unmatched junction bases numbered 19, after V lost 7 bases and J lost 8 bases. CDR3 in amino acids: CASTTRSGSGIRDEQFF. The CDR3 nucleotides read TGTGCCAGCACCACCCGATCCGGTAGCGGGATAAGGGATGAGCAGTTCTTC.

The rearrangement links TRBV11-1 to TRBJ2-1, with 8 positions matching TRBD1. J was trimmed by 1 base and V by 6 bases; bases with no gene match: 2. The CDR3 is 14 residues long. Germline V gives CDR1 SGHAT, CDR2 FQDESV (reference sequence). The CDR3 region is CASRTGDSYNEQFF. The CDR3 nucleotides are TGTGCCAGCAGGACAGGGGATTCCTACAATGAGCAGTTCTTC.

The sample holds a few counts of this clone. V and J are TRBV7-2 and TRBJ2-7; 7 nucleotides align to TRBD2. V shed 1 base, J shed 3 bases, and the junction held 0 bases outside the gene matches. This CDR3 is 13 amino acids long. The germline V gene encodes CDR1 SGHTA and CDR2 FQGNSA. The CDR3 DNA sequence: TGTGCCAGCAGCTTAGTAGCGGGCTACGAGCAGTACTTC. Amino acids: CASSLVAGYEQYF.

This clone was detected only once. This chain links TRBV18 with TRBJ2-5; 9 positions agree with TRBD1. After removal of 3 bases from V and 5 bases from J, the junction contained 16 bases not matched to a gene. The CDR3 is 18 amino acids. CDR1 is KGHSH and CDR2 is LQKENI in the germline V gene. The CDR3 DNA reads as TGTGCCAGCTCACCTCTTAGTCCACCTTTCACAGGGGGCGAGACCCAGTACTTC. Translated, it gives CASSPLSPPFTGGETQYF.

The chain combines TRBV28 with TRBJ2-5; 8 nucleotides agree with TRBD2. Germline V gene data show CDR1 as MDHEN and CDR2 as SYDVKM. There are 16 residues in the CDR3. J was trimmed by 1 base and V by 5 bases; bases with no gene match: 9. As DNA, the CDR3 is TGTGCCAGCAGTGAAGCGGGAGCCGCCCTCCAAGAGACCCAGTACTTC. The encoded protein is CASSEAGAALQETQYF.